These T cell receptor beta chains were read from a single sample in a study of cytomegalovirus exposure and HLA in healthy donors. Clones were read by immunoSEQ multiplex PCR, and TCRdb kept only the in-frame ones, dropping some. The table records under 250,000 clones, around four fifths of them present only once. Source material: PBMCs. All receptors come from a woman aged 18 to 35 in good health and CMV-seronegative. Both conserved end residues are part of each CDR3. The D gene is left open where the match is weak. Size is stated for part of the rows, as once, few or many counts, or as a class when the clone is expanded.

D gene: TRBD1
J gene: TRBJ2-5
clone size: .
V gene: TRBV27
CDR3 DNA: TGTGCCAGCCTCAGACAGGGCGGGGAGACCCAGTACTTC
CDR3 protein: CASLRQGGETQYF

D gene: TRBD1
J gene: TRBJ1-2
clone size: few
V gene: TRBV6-6
CDR3 DNA: TGTGCCAGCAGCCCGGGACAGCTAAGCCTCTATGGCTACACCTTC
CDR3 protein: CASSPGQLSLYGYTF

D gene: .
J gene: TRBJ2-7
clone size: .
V gene: TRBV5-1
CDR3 DNA: TGCGCCAGCAGAGAGGACGGCCCTCTTTCCTACGAGCAGTACTTC
CDR3 protein: CASREDGPLSYEQYF

D gene: .
J gene: TRBJ1-2
clone size: .
V gene: TRBV7-9
CDR3 DNA: TGTGCCAGCAGCTTCGAAGCTAACTATGGCTACACCTTC
CDR3 protein: CASSFEANYGYTF

D gene: .
J gene: TRBJ1-1
clone size: once
V gene: TRBV29-1
CDR3 DNA: TGCAGCGTTGGAGGGTTAGTAGGGCCTACTGAAGCTTTCTTT
CDR3 protein: CSVGGLVGPTEAFF

D gene: .
J gene: TRBJ2-3
clone size: .
V gene: TRBV6-6
CDR3 DNA: TGTGCCAGCAGCCTGGCCCCGGGGGCCGGAGATACGCAGTATTTT
CDR3 protein: CASSLAPGAGDTQYF

D gene: TRBD1
J gene: TRBJ2-7
clone size: .
V gene: TRBV27
CDR3 DNA: TGTGCCAGCAGTTTAGAGCCAGGGGGCTACGAGCAGTACTTC
CDR3 protein: CASSLEPGGYEQYF

D gene: TRBD1
J gene: TRBJ1-6
clone size: .
V gene: TRBV27
CDR3 DNA: TGTGCCAGCAGCAATCTCTCCGGGACAGGGCGAAATTCACCCCTCCACTTT
CDR3 protein: CASSNLSGTGRNSPLHF

D gene: TRBD1
J gene: TRBJ2-7
clone size: .
V gene: TRBV13
CDR3 DNA: TGTGCCAGCAGCTTCGGGACAGGGGGCGTTTACGAGCAGTACTTC
CDR3 protein: CASSFGTGGVYEQYF

D gene: TRBD1
J gene: TRBJ1-2
clone size: few
V gene: TRBV6-5
CDR3 DNA: TGTGCCAGCAGTACAACAGGGGGAGACGGCTACACCTTC
CDR3 protein: CASSTTGGDGYTF

D gene: TRBD1
J gene: TRBJ2-7
clone size: .
V gene: TRBV6-5
CDR3 DNA: TGTGCCAGCAGCGAACAGGGGGCCACCTACGAGCAGTACTTC
CDR3 protein: CASSEQGATYEQYF

D gene: TRBD1
J gene: TRBJ2-1
clone size: once
V gene: TRBV27
CDR3 DNA: TGTGCCAGCAGTTTTAAAGGACGGGGGACAGGGAGATACAATGAGCAGTTCTTC
CDR3 protein: CASSFKGRGTGRYNEQFF

D gene: TRBD1
J gene: TRBJ1-1
clone size: .
V gene: TRBV6-1
CDR3 DNA: TGTGCCAGCAGGGTGGGGACAGGGATATTAACTGAAGCTTTCTTT
CDR3 protein: CASRVGTGILTEAFF

D gene: TRBD2
J gene: TRBJ2-1
clone size: .
V gene: TRBV7-3
CDR3 DNA: TGTGCCAGCGGCCCGGGGCTAGCGGACAATGAGCAGTTCTTC
CDR3 protein: CASGPGLADNEQFF

D gene: TRBD1
J gene: TRBJ2-5
clone size: .
V gene: TRBV11-2
CDR3 DNA: TGTGCCAGCAGCTTACTATCTGAGACAGGGGGCATGGAGACCCAGTACTTC
CDR3 protein: CASSLLSETGGMETQYF

D gene: .
J gene: TRBJ2-1
clone size: .
V gene: TRBV6-1
CDR3 DNA: TGTGCCAGCAAATCAGGACCGCAGCACAATGAGCAGTTCTTC
CDR3 protein: CASKSGPQHNEQFF

D gene: .
J gene: TRBJ1-1
clone size: .
V gene: TRBV27
CDR3 DNA: TGTGCCAGCAGCCCAGTCAGGGGAACTGAAGCTTTCTTT
CDR3 protein: CASSPVRGTEAFF

D gene: .
J gene: TRBJ1-1
clone size: .
V gene: TRBV7-9
CDR3 DNA: TGTGCCAGCAGCCTCCCCTCGGAGGGAGGTACTGAAGCTTTCTTT
CDR3 protein: CASSLPSEGGTEAFF

D gene: .
J gene: TRBJ1-1
clone size: .
V gene: TRBV4-1
CDR3 DNA: TGCGCCAGCAGCCAAGTACCTGAAAGTTGGGACACTGAAGCTTTCTTT
CDR3 protein: CASSQVPESWDTEAFF

D gene: TRBD1
J gene: TRBJ2-7
clone size: .
V gene: TRBV29-1
CDR3 DNA: TGCAGCGTTGGAAGGACAGGGTATTTATTCTACGAGCAGTACTTC
CDR3 protein: CSVGRTGYLFYEQYF

D gene: .
J gene: TRBJ1-2
clone size: few
V gene: TRBV19
CDR3 DNA: TGTGCCAGTAGGACACCTACTAACTATGGCTACACCTTC
CDR3 protein: CASRTPTNYGYTF

D gene: TRBD1
J gene: TRBJ2-1
clone size: .
V gene: TRBV30
CDR3 DNA: TGTGCCTGGAGTGTAAAGGGACAGGGAGTCAATGAGCAGTTCTTC
CDR3 protein: CAWSVKGQGVNEQFF

D gene: .
J gene: TRBJ2-5
clone size: .
V gene: TRBV5-1
CDR3 DNA: TGCGCCAGCAGCCCCCGGGGCCAGGAGACCCAGTACTTC
CDR3 protein: CASSPRGQETQYF

D gene: .
J gene: TRBJ1-1
clone size: few
V gene: TRBV5-1
CDR3 DNA: TGCGCCAGCAGTTATGAGGGGAACACTGAAGCTTTCTTT
CDR3 protein: CASSYEGNTEAFF

D gene: .
J gene: TRBJ2-7
clone size: .
V gene: TRBV30
CDR3 DNA: TGTGCCTGGTCTCGTCAGAGGGGCTACGAGCAGTACTTC
CDR3 protein: CAWSRQRGYEQYF

D gene: TRBD2
J gene: TRBJ2-5
clone size: .
V gene: TRBV7-7
CDR3 DNA: TGTGCTAGCAGCTTGGGACTAGCAGAGACCCAGTACTTC
CDR3 protein: CASSLGLAETQYF

D gene: .
J gene: TRBJ2-7
clone size: few
V gene: TRBV28
CDR3 DNA: TGTGCCAGCAGAGCTGACAGCGCTCAATACGAGCAGTACTTC
CDR3 protein: CASRADSAQYEQYF

D gene: .
J gene: TRBJ1-1
clone size: .
V gene: TRBV6-5
CDR3 DNA: TGTGCCAGCAGTTCCTCGACAGGCTACAAGAACACTGAAGCTTTCTTT
CDR3 protein: CASSSSTGYKNTEAFF

D gene: TRBD1
J gene: TRBJ1-2
clone size: .
V gene: TRBV29-1
CDR3 DNA: TGCAGCGTTGAGGGACAGCCTTATGGCTACACCTTC
CDR3 protein: CSVEGQPYGYTF

D gene: TRBD2
J gene: TRBJ2-3
clone size: .
V gene: TRBV27
CDR3 DNA: TGTGCCAGCAGTTCTAGCGGACCAGTGGGGGATACGCAGTATTTT
CDR3 protein: CASSSSGPVGDTQYF

D gene: TRBD1
J gene: TRBJ1-1
clone size: few
V gene: TRBV28
CDR3 DNA: TGTGCCAGCAGTACCGACAGGGGGAAGACTGAAGCTTTCTTT
CDR3 protein: CASSTDRGKTEAFF

D gene: .
J gene: TRBJ1-2
clone size: .
V gene: TRBV5-1
CDR3 DNA: TGCGCCAGCAGCCCCGACAGGACATATGGCTACACCTTC
CDR3 protein: CASSPDRTYGYTF

D gene: .
J gene: TRBJ1-1
clone size: .
V gene: TRBV29-1
CDR3 DNA: TGCAGCGTCCGCTGGCTCACTGAAGCTTTCTTT
CDR3 protein: CSVRWLTEAFF

D gene: .
J gene: TRBJ1-2
clone size: .
V gene: TRBV30
CDR3 DNA: TGTGCCTGGAGTTCGGAAGAAAACTATGGCTACACCTTC
CDR3 protein: CAWSSEENYGYTF

D gene: TRBD1
J gene: TRBJ2-6
clone size: few
V gene: TRBV7-8
CDR3 DNA: TGTGCCAGCAGCTTACAGGGGGCGCGAGGGGCCAACGTCCTGACTTTC
CDR3 protein: CASSLQGARGANVLTF

D gene: .
J gene: TRBJ2-1
clone size: .
V gene: TRBV25-1
CDR3 DNA: TGTGCCAGCGGTCAGATTCATGAGCAGTTCTTC
CDR3 protein: CASGQIHEQFF

D gene: TRBD1
J gene: TRBJ2-2
clone size: .
V gene: TRBV4-1
CDR3 DNA: TGCGCCAGCAGCCGGCCGGGACAGGGGGTCACCGGGGAGCTGTTTTTT
CDR3 protein: CASSRPGQGVTGELFF

D gene: .
J gene: TRBJ1-2
clone size: .
V gene: TRBV5-6
CDR3 DNA: TGTGCCAACCAGGGCCGCCACGCTTCTTGCACCTTC
CDR3 protein: CANQGRHASCTF

D gene: TRBD1
J gene: TRBJ2-3
clone size: .
V gene: TRBV5-1
CDR3 DNA: TGCGCCAGCAGCGCAGGATGGGGACAGAGCACAGATACGCAGTATTTT
CDR3 protein: CASSAGWGQSTDTQYF

D gene: .
J gene: TRBJ1-1
clone size: .
V gene: TRBV6-1
CDR3 DNA: TGTGCCAGCAGGGAATACTCTGGGAACACTGAAGCTTTCTTT
CDR3 protein: CASREYSGNTEAFF

D gene: .
J gene: TRBJ2-7
clone size: .
V gene: TRBV6-6
CDR3 DNA: TGTGCCACGAGGGCCGGGGGTGAGCAGTACTTC
CDR3 protein: CATRAGGEQYF

D gene: .
J gene: TRBJ2-3
clone size: once
V gene: TRBV25-1
CDR3 DNA: TGTGCCAGCAGTATAAACAGGGTGGATACGCAGTATTTT
CDR3 protein: CASSINRVDTQYF

D gene: TRBD2
J gene: TRBJ2-1
clone size: once
V gene: TRBV4-1
CDR3 DNA: TGCGCCAGCAGCCGGGGGGGCTCCTACAATGAGCAGTTCTTC
CDR3 protein: CASSRGGSYNEQFF

D gene: .
J gene: TRBJ2-7
clone size: once
V gene: TRBV28
CDR3 DNA: TGTGCCAGCAGTTTACGAGTGTTCTACGAGCAGTACTTC
CDR3 protein: CASSLRVFYEQYF

D gene: TRBD1
J gene: TRBJ1-2
clone size: .
V gene: TRBV5-1
CDR3 DNA: TGCGCCAGCAGGGCCGGGACAGACTATGGCTACACCTTC
CDR3 protein: CASRAGTDYGYTF

D gene: TRBD2
J gene: TRBJ2-1
clone size: .
V gene: TRBV27
CDR3 DNA: TGTGCCAGCAGTTTTCCGACTAGCGGGGGGCCCTACAATGAGCAGTTCTTC
CDR3 protein: CASSFPTSGGPYNEQFF

D gene: .
J gene: TRBJ2-1
clone size: .
V gene: TRBV7-9
CDR3 DNA: TGTGCCAGCAGCGGTACGCCGAGCTCCTACAATGAGCAGTTCTTC
CDR3 protein: CASSGTPSSYNEQFF

D gene: TRBD1
J gene: TRBJ1-2
clone size: .
V gene: TRBV6-1
CDR3 DNA: TGTGCCAGCAGCCTGACAGGGTACTATGGCTACACCTTC
CDR3 protein: CASSLTGYYGYTF

D gene: TRBD2
J gene: TRBJ2-1
clone size: .
V gene: TRBV2
CDR3 DNA: TGTGCCAGCAGTGGGATTTTTAGGACTAGCGCCGGTTATGAGCAGTTCTTC
CDR3 protein: CASSGIFRTSAGYEQFF

D gene: .
J gene: TRBJ2-7
clone size: .
V gene: TRBV4-1
CDR3 DNA: TGCGCCAGCAGCTCCCTAGGCGAGAGGGAGCAGTACTTC
CDR3 protein: CASSSLGEREQYF

D gene: .
J gene: TRBJ1-1
clone size: .
V gene: TRBV7-3
CDR3 DNA: TGTGCCAGCAGCTTACGGAGGGAGGGGGAAGCTTTCTTT
CDR3 protein: CASSLRREGEAFF

D gene: .
J gene: TRBJ2-1
clone size: .
V gene: TRBV5-1
CDR3 DNA: TGCGCCAGCAGCTTGGATCGGGGTTACAATGAGCAGTTCTTC
CDR3 protein: CASSLDRGYNEQFF

D gene: .
J gene: TRBJ1-1
clone size: once
V gene: TRBV6-5
CDR3 DNA: TGTGCCAGCAGTTACTACCAGGGTAAAGGCACTGAAGCTTTCTTT
CDR3 protein: CASSYYQGKGTEAFF

D gene: .
J gene: TRBJ2-2
clone size: .
V gene: TRBV2
CDR3 DNA: TGTGCCAGCAGTGAATACCGGGGGAAGAACACCGGGGAGCTGTTTTTT
CDR3 protein: CASSEYRGKNTGELFF

D gene: .
J gene: TRBJ2-3
clone size: .
V gene: TRBV5-6
CDR3 DNA: TGTGCCAGCAGCAGGGCTACAGATACGCAGTATTTT
CDR3 protein: CASSRATDTQYF

D gene: TRBD2
J gene: TRBJ2-5
clone size: .
V gene: TRBV11-1
CDR3 DNA: TGTGCCAGCAGCTCCGGGGCGTCTAGCGGGAACCAAGAGACCCAGTACTTC
CDR3 protein: CASSSGASSGNQETQYF

D gene: TRBD2
J gene: TRBJ2-3
clone size: .
V gene: TRBV5-1
CDR3 DNA: TGCGCCAGCAGCTTGGTGAGCGGGGGGGCCGGAGATACGCAGTATTTT
CDR3 protein: CASSLVSGGAGDTQYF

D gene: .
J gene: TRBJ1-2
clone size: few
V gene: TRBV6-5
CDR3 DNA: TGTGCCAGCAGTTTGGGCTACACCTTC
CDR3 protein: CASSLGYTF

D gene: .
J gene: TRBJ2-5
clone size: .
V gene: TRBV19
CDR3 DNA: TGTGCCAGTAGTATGAATAGCATCCCCGGAGAGACCCAGTACTTC
CDR3 protein: CASSMNSIPGETQYF